The clone carrying this T cell receptor beta chain was found once. This sample is part of a study of blood T cell repertoires in COVID-19. Study in general: Samples of COVID-19 (acute and convalescent) were obtained from the United States, Italy and Spain. The cDNA or gDNA used as material had been derived from T cells, B-cell-depleted T cells, or PBMCs.

Enrollment of patients from Seattle took place during active infection, with longitudinal follow-up. In the authors' workflow: Amplification with reference gene primers provided the estimates of nucleated cell counts. This table comes from immunoSEQ multiplex PCR, and its TCRdb copy is limited to in-frame clones, with some not included. V, J and clone size reflect that table, while D and trimming were determined from the DNA. In the table there are 65,000 or so clones, roughly 88% of which are singletons. The receptor's source is a man aged 30 to 45 with COVID-19, enrolled during active disease. Sequenced input: peripheral blood.

For the CDR3, the DNA is TGCAGTGCTCAGGGGCGGAAAGCTTTCTTT. Amino acids: CSAQGRKAFF. The chain couples TRBV20-1 to TRBJ1-1; weak D call: TRBD1 (6 bases). Per the germline V gene, CDR1 is DFQATT and CDR2 is SNEGSKA (reference sequence). There are 10 residues in the CDR3. V was trimmed by 5 bases and J by 9 bases, leaving 10 bases between them.